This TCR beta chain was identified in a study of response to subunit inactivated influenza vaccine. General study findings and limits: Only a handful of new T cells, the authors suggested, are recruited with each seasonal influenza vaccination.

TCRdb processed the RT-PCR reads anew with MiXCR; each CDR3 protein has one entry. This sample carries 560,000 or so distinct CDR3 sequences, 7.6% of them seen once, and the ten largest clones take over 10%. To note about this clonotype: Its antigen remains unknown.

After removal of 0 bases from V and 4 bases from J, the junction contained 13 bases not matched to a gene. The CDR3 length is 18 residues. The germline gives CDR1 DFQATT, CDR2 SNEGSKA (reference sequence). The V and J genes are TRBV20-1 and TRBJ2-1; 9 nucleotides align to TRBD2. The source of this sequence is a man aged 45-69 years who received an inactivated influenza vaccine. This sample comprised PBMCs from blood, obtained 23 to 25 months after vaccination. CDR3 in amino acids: CSARDKSMREGSYNEQFF. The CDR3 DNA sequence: TGCAGTGCTAGAGATAAGTCGATGCGGGAGGGTTCTTACAATGAGCAGTTCTTC.